Listed here are 28 T cell receptor beta chains from one sample, sequenced in a study of technical replicates of blood from a handful of donors. The assay was immunoSEQ multiplex PCR, and TCRdb's table has in-frame clones only and misses some. Here the sample spans roughly 100,000 clones, 95% being singletons. The specimen sequenced was T cells isolated from PBMCs. The receptor set was obtained from a human donor in good health.

For the CDR3, the DNA is TGTGCCAGCAGCTTCCAGGGGGAAGGCTACACCTTC. Its protein product is CASSFQGEGYTF. The chain uses TRBV5-6 and TRBJ1-2, with 7 bases fitting TRBD1. Germline CDR1 SGHDT, CDR2 YYEEEE. The CDR3 runs 12 residues. J was trimmed by 8 bases and V by 2 bases; bases with no gene match: 3.

The chain recombines TRBV30 with TRBJ1-2; perhaps TRBD1 as D (6 bases). This CDR3 has 15 residues. Germline V CDR1 and CDR2: GTSNPN, SVGIG (reference sequence). V dropped 3 bases and J dropped 2 bases, with 16 bases sitting between them. DNA of the CDR3: TGTGCCTGGAGGGCTGAGGGGACACCAAACTATGGCTACACCTTC. Translation gives CAWRAEGTPNYGYTF. Together with reference TRBV30 and TRBJ1-2, the CDR3 gives the full variable domain: SQTIHQWPATLVQPVGSPLSLECTVEGTSNPNLYWYRQAAGRGLQLLFYSVGIGQISSEVPQNLSASRPQDRQFILSSKKLLLSDSGFYLCAWRAEGTPNYGYTFGSGTRLTVV.

The gene calls are TRBV6-5 and TRBJ2-7; perhaps TRBD2 as D (5 bases). Germline CDR1 MNHEY, CDR2 SVGAGI. Trimming took off 7 bases at V and 7 bases at J, with 11 bases between the two ends. The CDR3 consists of 11 residues. CDR3 in amino acids: CASTGPGEQYF. CDR3 DNA sequence: TGTGCCAGCACAGGACCGGGGGAGCAGTACTTC.

The chain employs TRBV2 and TRBJ2-2, with D perhaps matching TRBD2 (5 bases). CDR1 and CDR2 (germline): SNHLY, FYNNEI. Deletions cut 10 bases from V and 1 base from J, with 16 bases between. This CDR3 spans 15 amino acids. The DNA of the CDR3 is TGTGCCATCCCAGCTTATCGGGAGAACACCGGGGAGCTGTTTTTT. It specifies CAIPAYRENTGELFF.

The rearrangement links TRBV11-3 to TRBJ2-3; D gene ambiguous. Germline-derived CDR1 and CDR2 are SGHNT and YENEEA. The CDR3 runs to 13 residues. Deletions cut 5 bases from V and 0 bases from J, with 6 bases between. The CDR3 loop is CASSVGSTDTQYF. Here the CDR3 DNA reads TGTGCCAGCAGCGTCGGTAGCACAGATACGCAGTATTTT.

The chain carries TRBV7-2 and TRBJ2-3; a possible D gene is TRBD2 (5 bases). Germline V CDR1 and CDR2: SGHTA, FQGNSA. Trimming removed 2 bases from V and 0 bases from J, with 9 bases in between. The CDR3 sequence is 15 residues long. The CDR3 DNA reads as TGTGCCAGCAGCTTAACCGGGATTAGCACAGATACGCAGTATTTT. Its translation: CASSLTGISTDTQYF. Filled out from reference TRBV7-2 and TRBJ2-3, the complete variable domain reads GAGVSQSPSNKVTEKGKDVELRCDPISGHTALYWYRQSLGQGLEFLIYFQGNSAPDKSGLPSDRFSAERTGGSVSTLTIQRTQQEDSAVYLCASSLTGISTDTQYFGPGTRLTVL.

The chain links TRBV4-3 to TRBJ2-5; TRBD2 might be the D (6 bases). The V gene lost 0 bases and the J gene lost 5 bases, with 13 bases spanning the gap. There are 15 residues in the CDR3. The germline V gene has CDR1 LGHNA and CDR2 YSLEER. CDR3 loop: CASSQDRVEGETQYF. The CDR3 DNA follows: TGCGCCAGCAGCCAAGACAGGGTGGAGGGGGAGACCCAGTACTTC.

V and J are TRBV5-8 and TRBJ2-7, with D possibly TRBD1 on 5 matching bases. V was pared by 7 bases and J by 0 bases, with 17 bases between. The germline V gene encodes CDR1 SGHTS and CDR2 YDEGEE. This CDR3 has 15 amino acids. The CDR3, as DNA: TGTGCCAGCGGACCGACAGTTATGAGCTCCTACGAGCAGTACTTC. Translated: CASGPTVMSSYEQYF.

The chain employs TRBV28 and TRBJ2-3; 9 bases match TRBD2. J lost 5 bases, V lost 10 bases, and 10 bases had no gene match. Germline lookup yields CDR1 MDHEN and CDR2 SYDVKM. CDR3 length: 14 amino acids. Written as DNA, the CDR3 is TGTGCCACCGGCATAGCGGGAGTTCTAGATACGCAGTATTTT. It specifies CATGIAGVLDTQYF.

This clone was counted a single time. The chain recombines TRBV27 with TRBJ2-5; D call uncertain. The length of the CDR3 is 13 residues. Germline loops: CDR1 MNHEY, CDR2 SMNVEV (reference sequence). V lost 3 bases and J lost 7, with 12 bases in between. CDR3 in amino acids: CASSLRREGTQYF. The CDR3 nucleotides are TGTGCCAGCAGTTTGCGGAGAGAAGGGACCCAGTACTTC.

This chain uses TRBV5-1 with TRBJ1-1, with D uncertain. The CDR3 has 15 residues. Deletions cut 0 bases from V and 3 bases from J, with 12 bases between. The germline gives CDR1 SGHRS, CDR2 YFSETQ. CDR3 residues: CASSLEGRGYTEAFF. In nucleotides, the CDR3 is TGCGCCAGCAGCTTGGAAGGTCGCGGATACACTGAAGCTTTCTTT.

This chain connects TRBV7-2 to TRBJ1-2; TRBD1 matches 7 bases. This CDR3 is 12 amino acids long. The J segment lost 8 bases and the V segment lost 3 bases, leaving 3 bases of the junction unmatched. The germline gives CDR1 SGHTA, CDR2 FQGNSA. CDR3 in DNA: TGTGCCAGCAGCTTCAGACAGGGCGGCTACACCTTC. Protein: CASSFRQGGYTF.

The CDR3 DNA is TGTGCCAGCAGTTACTACACAGGGGGGGTCTATGGCTACACCTTC. Protein sequence: CASSYYTGGVYGYTF. V is TRBV6-5 and J is TRBJ1-2; the match to TRBD1 covers 8 bases. From germline, CDR1 is MNHEY and CDR2 SVGAGI. V trimming: 1 base; J trimming: 4 bases; junction bases outside the gene matches: 5. This CDR3 contains 15 residues.

V usage is TRBV5-3 and J usage is TRBJ2-7; a weak D match, TRBD1 (6 bases). TRBV5-3 is sorted into the ORF group, with uncertain function. Trimming removed 4 bases from V and 2 bases from J, with 16 bases in between. The CDR3 totals 15 residues. As DNA, the CDR3 is TGTGCCAGAAGCAGTGGACAGCACCAGACCTACGAGCAGTACTTC. Translation gives CARSSGQHQTYEQYF.

V gene TRBV18 combines with J gene TRBJ1-5; no reliable D call. The germline V and J ends were trimmed by 3 bases and 6 bases, with 12 bases remaining between them. The CDR3 is 14 amino acids. The germline CDR1 and CDR2 sequences are KGHSH and LQKENI. The CDR3 spells CASSPYGVIQPQHF. CDR3 coding DNA: TGTGCCAGCTCACCCTACGGGGTCATTCAGCCCCAGCATTTT.

This clone was seen a single time. The chain is built from TRBV9 and TRBJ2-5, with D unresolved. Looked up from germline, CDR1 is SGDLS and CDR2 is YYNGEE. With 3 bases removed from V and 0 bases from J, the gap between germline ends came to 9 bases. The CDR3 spans 14 residues. The CDR3 loop reads CASSASGYQETQYF. For the CDR3, the DNA is TGTGCCAGCAGCGCCTCGGGTTACCAAGAGACCCAGTACTTC.

This chain joins TRBV29-1 and TRBJ2-5; 9 bases match TRBD1. V was clipped by 3 bases and J by 4 bases; unmatched bases: 9. Germline V gene data show CDR1 as SQVTM and CDR2 as ANQGSEA. The CDR3 extends over 15 amino acids. CDR3 in amino acids: CSVEGDREGGETQYF. The CDR3 nucleotides read TGCAGCGTTGAGGGGGACAGGGAGGGCGGAGAGACCCAGTACTTC.

V is TRBV19 and J is TRBJ1-5, with a possible D match to TRBD1 (5 bases). Germline V gene data show CDR1 as LNHDA and CDR2 as SQIVND (reference sequence). V was pared by 6 bases and J by 7 bases, with 16 bases between. There are 14 residues in the CDR3. This CDR3 is CASRMQGLWQPQHF. Written as DNA, the CDR3 is TGTGCCAGTAGAATGCAGGGATTATGGCAGCCCCAGCATTTT.

CDR3 nucleotide sequence: TGTGCCTGGAGGGAGGCGACGAACACTGAAGCTTTCTTT. It translates to CAWREATNTEAFF. The chain joins TRBV30 to TRBJ1-1; D not certain. CDR1 and CDR2 from the germline V gene are GTSNPN and SVGIG (reference sequence). This CDR3 region has 13 residues. The V end was cut by 3 bases, the J end by 1 base, with 9 bases between. The full variable domain, completed using reference TRBV30 and TRBJ1-1, is SQTIHQWPATLVQPVGSPLSLECTVEGTSNPNLYWYRQAAGRGLQLLFYSVGIGQISSEVPQNLSASRPQDRQFILSSKKLLLSDSGFYLCAWREATNTEAFFGQGTRLTVV.

The V gene is TRBV2, the J gene TRBJ2-1; 7 positions match TRBD2. The germline V gene has CDR1 SNHLY and CDR2 FYNNEI. The CDR3 covers 12 residues. V dropped 4 bases and J dropped 7; count of bases not matched to a gene: 1. Here the CDR3 reads CASSVGGNEQFF. As DNA, the CDR3 is TGTGCCAGCAGTGTGGGGGGGAATGAGCAGTTCTTC. Using reference TRBV2 and TRBJ2-1 for the parts outside the CDR3, the full variable domain is EPEVTQTPSHQVTQMGQEVILRCVPISNHLYFYWYRQILGQKVEFLVSFYNNEISEKSEIFDDQFSVERPDGSNFTLKIRSTKLEDSAMYFCASSVGGNEQFFGPGTRLTVL.

V usage is TRBV4-3 and J usage is TRBJ2-2, with 11 bases identical to TRBD2. V shed 2 bases and J 4 bases; nucleotides not matched to a gene: 15. The CDR3 has 20 residues. Germline V gene data show CDR1 as LGHNA and CDR2 as YSLEER. The DNA for the CDR3 is TGCGCCAGCAGCCAATATCGCAACAGGGCCGGGACTAGCGGCACCGGGGAGCTGTTTTTT. Its protein product is CASSQYRNRAGTSGTGELFF.

This chain joins TRBV7-2 and TRBJ1-1, with 7 bases that match TRBD1. Germline loops: CDR1 SGHTA, CDR2 FQGNSA. CDR3 size: 14 residues. With 3 bases clipped from V and 5 bases from J, the junction kept 6 bases outside the gene matches. For the CDR3, the DNA is TGTGCCAGCAGCTTGGGAAGGGGGCGTACTGAAGCTTTCTTT. Translating it yields CASSLGRGRTEAFF.

V and J are TRBV4-1 and TRBJ2-5, with D unresolved. V lost 1 base to trimming and J lost 6 bases, with 6 bases between them. The CDR3 consists of 12 residues. Germline CDR1 is MGHRA and CDR2 is YSYEKL. The CDR3 DNA reads TGCGCCAGCAGCCAAGTCGAGAAGACCCAGTACTTC. This encodes CASSQVEKTQYF.

V and J are TRBV10-3 and TRBJ1-5; 8 bases match TRBD1. The V and J ends lost 9 bases and 3 bases, in that order; junction bases with no gene match: 4. The CDR3 length is 13 residues. CDR1 is ENHRY and CDR2 is SYGVKD in the germline V gene. The chain's CDR3 is CAMRQGNNQPQHF. The CDR3 DNA reads TGTGCCATGCGACAGGGGAACAATCAGCCCCAGCATTTT.

This chain uses TRBV7-9 with TRBJ1-4; 7 bases line up with TRBD1. Germline V gives CDR1 SEHNR, CDR2 FQNEAQ (reference sequence). This CDR3 contains 15 residues. J gave up 4 bases and V 5 bases, and 7 bases lay outside the gene matches. The CDR3 protein is CASSIQGDNNEKLFF. CDR3 nucleotides: TGTGCCAGCAGCATCCAGGGGGATAATAATGAAAAACTGTTTTTT.

The V and J genes are TRBV5-1 and TRBJ2-5; D ambiguous. Germline V CDR1 and CDR2: SGHRS, YFSETQ. The length of the CDR3 is 15 residues. The V end was cut by 6 bases, the J end by 4 bases, with 19 bases between. CDR3 sequence (DNA): TGCGCCAGCACCCCACGGCCCCGAGGCGGAGAGACCCAGTACTTC. It translates to CASTPRPRGGETQYF.

CDR3 nucleotide sequence: TGTGCCAGCAGCTGGGACAGAAGCTACGAGCAGTACTTC. It is translated as CASSWDRSYEQYF. V usage is TRBV5-6 and J usage is TRBJ2-7; 7 bases line up with TRBD1. The trim removed 3 bases at V and 3 bases at J, leaving 3 bases unmatched. The CDR3 runs 13 residues. Looked up from germline, CDR1 is SGHDT and CDR2 is YYEEEE.

The chain recombines TRBV10-2 with TRBJ2-3, with TRBD2 identical over 11 bases. V lost 6 bases, J lost 6 bases, and 11 bases stayed unmatched. Germline CDR1 WSHSY, CDR2 SAAADI. The CDR3 loop spans 16 amino acids. This chain's CDR3 is CASREALAGGQDTQYF. CDR3 bases: TGCGCCAGCAGGGAGGCCCTAGCGGGAGGCCAGGATACGCAGTATTTT.